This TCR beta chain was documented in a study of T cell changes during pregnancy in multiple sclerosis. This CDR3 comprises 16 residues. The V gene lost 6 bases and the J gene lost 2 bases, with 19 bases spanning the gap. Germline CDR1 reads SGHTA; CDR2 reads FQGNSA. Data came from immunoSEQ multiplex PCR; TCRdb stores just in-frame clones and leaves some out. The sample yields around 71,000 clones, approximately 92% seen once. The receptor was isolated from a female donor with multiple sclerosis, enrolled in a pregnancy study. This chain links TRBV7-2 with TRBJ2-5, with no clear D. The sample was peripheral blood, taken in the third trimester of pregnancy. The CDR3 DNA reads TGTGCCAGCAGGCGCAGGCAGGTGGCAGAGCAAGAGACCCAGTACTTC. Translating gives CASRRRQVAEQETQYF.